This TCR beta chain was recorded in a study of T-cell reconstitution after alpha-beta-depleted transplantation in children. Preparation of the TCRbeta library used unique molecular identifiers. TCRdb fed the PCR reads into MiXCR, producing one record per CDR3 protein. The table shows some 500,000 distinct CDR3 sequences, with around 19% occurring only once. The CDR3 is made up of 13 amino acids. V gave up 7 bases and J gave up 4 bases, with 13 bases separating them. Germline V gene sequence: CDR1 SQVTM, CDR2 ANQGSEA. This clonotype was counted only a few times. This rearrangement joins TRBV29-1 to TRBJ2-2; maybe TRBD1 (6 bases). The origin of this receptor is a human donor who donated a stem cell graft to a child with acute lymphoblastic leukemia. The source was PBMCs from the stem cell graft donor, collected from the stem cell graft. CDR3 coding DNA: TGCAGCGCCCTTCGAGGGGGCACCGGGGAGCTGTTTTTT. Amino acid sequence: CSALRGGTGELFF.